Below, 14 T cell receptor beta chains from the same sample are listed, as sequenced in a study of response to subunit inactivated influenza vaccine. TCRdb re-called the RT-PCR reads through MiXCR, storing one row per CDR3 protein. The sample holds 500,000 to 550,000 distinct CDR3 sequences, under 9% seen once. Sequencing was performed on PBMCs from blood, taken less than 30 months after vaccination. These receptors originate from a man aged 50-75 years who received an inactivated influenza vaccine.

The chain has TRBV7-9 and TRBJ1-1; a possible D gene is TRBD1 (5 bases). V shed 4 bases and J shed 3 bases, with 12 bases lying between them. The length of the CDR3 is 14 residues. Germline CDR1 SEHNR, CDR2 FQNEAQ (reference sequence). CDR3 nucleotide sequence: TGTGCCAGCAGCTCAGGGATGTCGGACACTGAAGCTTTCTTT. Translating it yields CASSSGMSDTEAFF.

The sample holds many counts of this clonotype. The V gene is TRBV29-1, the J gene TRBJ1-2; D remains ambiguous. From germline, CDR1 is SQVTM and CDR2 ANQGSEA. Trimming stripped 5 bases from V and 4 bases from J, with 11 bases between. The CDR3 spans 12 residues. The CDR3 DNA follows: TGCAGCGTTTTCCTCCCTAGCTATGGCTACACCTTC. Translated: CSVFLPSYGYTF.

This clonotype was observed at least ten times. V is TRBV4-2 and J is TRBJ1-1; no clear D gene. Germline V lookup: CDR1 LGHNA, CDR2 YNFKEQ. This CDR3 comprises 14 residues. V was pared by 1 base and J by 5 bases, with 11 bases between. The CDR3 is CASSQVRQPTEAFF. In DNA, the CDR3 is TGTGCCAGCAGCCAAGTAAGGCAGCCAACTGAAGCTTTCTTT.

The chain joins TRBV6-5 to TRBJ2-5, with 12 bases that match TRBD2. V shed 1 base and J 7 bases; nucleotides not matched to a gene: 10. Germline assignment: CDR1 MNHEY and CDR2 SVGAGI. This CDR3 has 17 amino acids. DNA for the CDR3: TGTGCCAGCAGTTACTGGGGGGCTAGCGGGAGGGATATGACCCAGTACTTC. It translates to CASSYWGASGRDMTQYF.

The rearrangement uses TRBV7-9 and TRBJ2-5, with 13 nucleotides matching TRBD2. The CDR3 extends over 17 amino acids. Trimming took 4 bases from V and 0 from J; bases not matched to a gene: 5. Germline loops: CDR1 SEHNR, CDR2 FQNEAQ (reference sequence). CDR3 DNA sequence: TGTGCCAGCAGCTCACTGACTAGCGGGGGGTACCAAGAGACCCAGTACTTC. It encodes CASSSLTSGGYQETQYF.

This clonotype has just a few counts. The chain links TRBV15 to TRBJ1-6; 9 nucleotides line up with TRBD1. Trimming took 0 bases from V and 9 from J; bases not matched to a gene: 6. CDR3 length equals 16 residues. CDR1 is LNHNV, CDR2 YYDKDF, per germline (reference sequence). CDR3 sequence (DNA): TGTGCCACCAGCAGAGACCCTGACAGGGGGACTTCACCCCTCCACTTT. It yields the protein CATSRDPDRGTSPLHF.

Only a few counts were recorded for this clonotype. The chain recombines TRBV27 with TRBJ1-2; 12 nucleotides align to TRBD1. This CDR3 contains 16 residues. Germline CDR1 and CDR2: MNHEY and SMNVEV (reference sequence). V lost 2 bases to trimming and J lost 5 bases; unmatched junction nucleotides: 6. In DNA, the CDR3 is TGTGCCAGCAGTTTAAAGGGACAGGGGGCTTATTATGGCTACACCTTC. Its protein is CASSLKGQGAYYGYTF.

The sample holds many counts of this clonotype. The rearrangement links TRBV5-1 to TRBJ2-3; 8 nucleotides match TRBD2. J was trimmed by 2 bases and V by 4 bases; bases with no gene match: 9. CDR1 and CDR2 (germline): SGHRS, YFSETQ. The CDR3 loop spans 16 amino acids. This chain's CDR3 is CASSPLAGRDTDTQYF. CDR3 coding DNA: TGCGCCAGCAGCCCCTTAGCGGGAAGGGACACAGATACGCAGTATTTT.

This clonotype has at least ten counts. DNA of the CDR3: TGCAGTGCTAGAGCCGGGCAGGCTTATAATGAAAAACTGTTTTTT. It codes for CSARAGQAYNEKLFF. The chain uses TRBV20-1 and TRBJ1-4; D unresolved. V lost 1 base to trimming and J lost 4 bases, with 13 bases between them. The length of the CDR3 is 15 residues. Germline CDR1 is DFQATT and CDR2 is SNEGSKA (reference sequence).

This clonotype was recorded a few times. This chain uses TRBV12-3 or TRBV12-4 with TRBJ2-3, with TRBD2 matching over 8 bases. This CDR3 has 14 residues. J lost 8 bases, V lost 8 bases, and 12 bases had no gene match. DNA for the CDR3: TGTGCCAGCGGCCCCAGCGGGGGCCGCCGTACGCAGTATTTT. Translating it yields CASGPSGGRRTQYF.

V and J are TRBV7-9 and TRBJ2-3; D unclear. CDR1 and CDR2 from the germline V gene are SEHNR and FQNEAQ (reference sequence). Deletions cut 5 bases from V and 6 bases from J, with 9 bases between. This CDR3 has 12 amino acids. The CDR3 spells CASSPTFDTQYF. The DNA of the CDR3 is TGTGCCAGCAGCCCGACATTCGATACGCAGTATTTT.

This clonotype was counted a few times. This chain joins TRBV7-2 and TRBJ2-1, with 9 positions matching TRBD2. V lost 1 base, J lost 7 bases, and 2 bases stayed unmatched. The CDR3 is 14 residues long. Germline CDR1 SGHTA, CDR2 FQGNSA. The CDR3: CASSLVAGENEQFF. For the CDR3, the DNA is TGTGCCAGCAGCTTAGTAGCGGGGGAAAATGAGCAGTTCTTC.

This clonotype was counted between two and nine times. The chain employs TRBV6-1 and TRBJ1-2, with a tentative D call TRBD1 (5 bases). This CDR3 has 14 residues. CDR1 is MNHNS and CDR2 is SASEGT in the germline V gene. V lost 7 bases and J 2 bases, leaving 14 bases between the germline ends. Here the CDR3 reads CASTFQGGNYGYTF. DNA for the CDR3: TGTGCCAGCACCTTCCAGGGAGGAAACTATGGCTACACCTTC.

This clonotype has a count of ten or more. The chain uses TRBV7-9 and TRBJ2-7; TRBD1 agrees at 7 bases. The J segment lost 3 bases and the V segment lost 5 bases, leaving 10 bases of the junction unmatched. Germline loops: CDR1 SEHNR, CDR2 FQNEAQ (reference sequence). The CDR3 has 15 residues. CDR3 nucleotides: TGTGCCAGCAGCGCCCGACAGGGTTCATTCTACGAGCAGTACTTC. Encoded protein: CASSARQGSFYEQYF.